This passage covers 9 T cell receptor beta chains from one sample sequenced in a study of T cells expressing NK-cell markers. TCRdb reprocessed the 5' RACE reads, keeping one entry per CDR3 protein, no DNA. The data show a few hundred thousand distinct CDR3 sequences, and the top ten clones hold around 0.37%. Sequenced input: blood T cells: a sorted CD56 or NKG2C T cell subset, CD4+ or CD8+ T cells, or bulk PBMC T cells (not recorded which). The receptors were sampled from a man aged 18 to 30 in good health.

The genes are TRBV2 and TRBJ2-1; TCRdb's assignment of TRBD2 cannot be checked, as there is no DNA. Germline CDR1 is SNHLY and CDR2 is FYNNEI. The CDR3 runs to 15 residues. CDR3 loop: CASSEMGLGPHEQFF. Looking up the rest from reference TRBV2 and TRBJ2-1 gives the full variable domain: EPEVTQTPSHQVTQMGQEVILRCVPISNHLYFYWYRQILGQKVEFLVSFYNNEISEKSEIFDDQFSVERPDGSNFTLKIRSTKLEDSAMYFCASSEMGLGPHEQFFGPGTRLTVL.

This rearrangement joins TRBV28 to TRBJ2-7; without DNA, the TCRdb call of TRBD1 cannot be checked. Germline V gives CDR1 MDHEN, CDR2 SYDVKM. This CDR3 is 12 amino acids long. CDR3: CASSPFGHEQYF. Complete variable domain (other parts from reference TRBV28 and TRBJ2-7): DVKVTQSSRYLVKRTGEKVFLECVQDMDHENMFWYRQDPGLGLRLIYFSYDVKMKEKGDIPEGYSVSREKKERFSLILESASTNQTSMYLCASSPFGHEQYFGPGTRLTVT.

This rearrangement joins TRBV20-1 to TRBJ2-4. CDR1 DFQATT and CDR2 SNEGSKA come from the germline V gene (reference sequence). This CDR3 contains 12 residues. This CDR3 is CSANDWNGIQYF.

The chain recombines TRBV28 with TRBJ2-7; the TCRdb call, TRBD1, lacks DNA for checking. Looked up from germline, CDR1 is MDHEN and CDR2 is SYDVKM. The CDR3 is 16 residues long. CDR3 loop: CASSFLSRGPRGEQYF. The whole variable domain, remainder taken from reference TRBV28 and TRBJ2-7, is DVKVTQSSRYLVKRTGEKVFLECVQDMDHENMFWYRQDPGLGLRLIYFSYDVKMKEKGDIPEGYSVSREKKERFSLILESASTNQTSMYLCASSFLSRGPRGEQYFGPGTRLTVT.

This sequence joins TRBV5-1 and TRBJ2-7; the D gene TCRdb calls, TRBD2, cannot be checked with no DNA. Per the germline V gene, CDR1 is SGHRS and CDR2 is YFSETQ. This CDR3 region has 16 residues. The CDR3 sequence is CASRRSDGPVQYEQYF. The full variable domain, with the rest looked up from reference TRBV5-1 and TRBJ2-7, is KAGVTQTPRYLIKTRGQQVTLSCSPISGHRSVSWYQQTPGQGLQFLFEYFSETQRNKGNFPGRFSGRQFSNSRSEMNVSTLELGDSALYLCASRRSDGPVQYEQYFGPGTRLTVT.

This chain links TRBV29-1 with TRBJ1-6; the TCRdb call, TRBD1, lacks DNA for checking. There are 15 residues in the CDR3. Germline CDR1 and CDR2: SQVTM and ANQGSEA. The CDR3 loop is CSLNTPGQMNSPLHF.

The CDR3 is CASSLDYLGEQYF. The V call is TRBV7-2, the J call TRBJ2-7. Germline lookup yields CDR1 SGHTA and CDR2 FQGNSA. This CDR3 region has 13 residues.

The chain carries TRBV14 and TRBJ2-3; as DNA is missing, the TRBD1 call by TCRdb cannot be tested. There are 17 residues in the CDR3. Germline V gene sequence: CDR1 SGHDN, CDR2 FVKESK. CDR3 residues: CASSPQTGGLNTDTQYF.

V is TRBV18 and J is TRBJ2-1. The CDR3 has 14 residues. Germline CDR1 KGHSH, CDR2 LQKENI. CDR3 amino acids: CASSRQGSGDEQFF.